This T cell receptor (beta chain) was retrieved from a study of spatial heterogeneity in lung cancer. Across the whole study: Unique TCR and UMI combinations averaged more than ten appearances each in raw reads.

As for time point: sample taken at primary tumor resection. Just over 70 TRACERx patients with early, untreated non-small cell lung cancer donated samples. In each case, whole RNA from tumor, nontumor lung or frozen PBMC was sequenced unsorted. Each molecule of TCR cDNA was tagged with one unique molecular identifier. MiXCR was run by TCRdb on the 5' RACE reads, yielding one entry per CDR3 protein. The data show roughly 9,800 distinct CDR3 sequences, 6.1% seen once. At least ten counts were recorded for this clonotype. The TCR originated in a male donor with early-stage non-small cell lung cancer. Material: normal lung tissue next to the tumor, obtained at surgery.

CDR3 nucleotide sequence: TGTGCCAGCAGTTATCGACGGACTAATGAAAAACTGTTTTTT. Translation: CASSYRRTNEKLFF. The chain carries TRBV6-5 and TRBJ1-4; D is uncertain. The CDR3 runs to 14 residues. From germline, CDR1 is MNHEY and CDR2 SVGAGI. V was trimmed by 3 bases and J by 2 bases, leaving 7 bases between them.